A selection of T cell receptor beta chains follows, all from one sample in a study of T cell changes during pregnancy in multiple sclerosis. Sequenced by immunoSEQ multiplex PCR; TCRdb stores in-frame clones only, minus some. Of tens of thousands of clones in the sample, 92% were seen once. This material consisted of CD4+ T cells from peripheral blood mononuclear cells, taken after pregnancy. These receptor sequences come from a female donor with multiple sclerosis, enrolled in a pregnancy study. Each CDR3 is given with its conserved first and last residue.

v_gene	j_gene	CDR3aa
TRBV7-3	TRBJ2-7	CASSIPQSLGTVTGDYEQYF
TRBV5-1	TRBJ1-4	CASSFDRVNEKLFF
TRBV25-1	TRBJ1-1	CASSDPTGLDGSEAFF
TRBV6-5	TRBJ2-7	CASRGGSGRSDEQYF
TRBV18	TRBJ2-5	CASSPRGVQETQYF
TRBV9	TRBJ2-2	CASSVVGQTNTGELFF
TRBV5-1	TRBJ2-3	CASSFGDAHIATDTQYF
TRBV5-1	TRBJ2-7	CASSFLRAGADDEQYF
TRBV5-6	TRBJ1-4	CASSIYSGAENEKLFF
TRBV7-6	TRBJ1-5	CASSQNSNQPQHF
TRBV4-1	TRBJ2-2	CASGGGKSNTGELFF
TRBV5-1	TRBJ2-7	CASSLGGFSYEQYF
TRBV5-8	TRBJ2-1	CASSLSYGQGYNEQFF
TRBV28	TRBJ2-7	CASSFGGRPGLAGGPHEQYF
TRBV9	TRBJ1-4	CASSSEEGKKNEKLFF
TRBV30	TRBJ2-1	CATTSGTSGYNEQFF
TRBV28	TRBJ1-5	CASSQGLGNQPQHF
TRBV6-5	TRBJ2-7	CASSYSAGSSYEQYF
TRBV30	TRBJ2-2	CAWSRLLAGYGAGELFF
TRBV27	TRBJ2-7	CASSENSYEQYF
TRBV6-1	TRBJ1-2	CASSEYYGYTF
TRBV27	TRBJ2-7	CASSFMQGAGEQYF
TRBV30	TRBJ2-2	CAWSRRTSGRSNTGELFF
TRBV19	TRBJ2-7	CASSRLAGYEQYF
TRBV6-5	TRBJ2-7	CASSGLAGVSVEQYF
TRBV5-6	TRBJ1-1	CASRRFRTGSTEAFF
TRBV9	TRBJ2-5	CASSVELGGVGQETQYF
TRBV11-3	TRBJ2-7	CASSPGQGSHEQYF
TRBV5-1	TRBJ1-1	CASSLAGAANTEAFF
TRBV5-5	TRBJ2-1	CASSLELAGISYNEQFF
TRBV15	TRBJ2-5	CATSRVLAGGWETQYF
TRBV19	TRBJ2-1	CASSWTSGIYNEQFF
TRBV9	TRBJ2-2	CASKGLAGATGELFF
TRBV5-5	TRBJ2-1	CASSLVASGRGVYNEQFF
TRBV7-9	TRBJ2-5	CASSGQGRETQYF
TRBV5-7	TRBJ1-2	CASSLDGCGYGYTF
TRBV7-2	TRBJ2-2	CASRKTGSGELFF
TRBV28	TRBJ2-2	CASSLEYTGELFF
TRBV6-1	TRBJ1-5	CASLAPPGSAQPQHF
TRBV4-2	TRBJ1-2	CASSQDGQGFEGYTF
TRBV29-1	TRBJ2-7	CSVVGHKYEQYF
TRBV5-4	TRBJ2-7	CASSLVRLAGGYEEQYF
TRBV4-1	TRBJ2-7	CASSQLGLARYEQYF
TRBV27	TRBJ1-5	CASSLVGQGAGQPQHF
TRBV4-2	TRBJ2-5	CASSQDRGGGETQYF
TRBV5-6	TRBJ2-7	CASSLTRGRGTYEQYF
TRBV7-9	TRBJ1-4	CASSLWTGQRTNEKLFF
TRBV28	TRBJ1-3	CASSPPTISGNTIYF